Presented here are 3 T cell receptor beta chains from one specimen sequenced in a study of T-cell memory formation after mild COVID-19. A single record per CDR3 protein comes from TCRdb applying MiXCR to the 5' RACE reads. The data contain about 340,000 distinct CDR3 sequences, around 21% of them singletons. Sequencing was carried out using PBMCs or a T cell subset sorted from them (not recorded which). These receptors all come from an adult woman who had mild COVID-19 (a few samples of this study predate the infection). Cell type and time point are not known.

V and J are TRBV29-1 and TRBJ2-5; TRBD1 matches 8 bases. Germline V gene data show CDR1 as SQVTM and CDR2 as ANQGSEA. J was trimmed by 2 bases and V by 6 bases; bases with no gene match: 5. The CDR3 is 13 amino acids. The CDR3 nucleotides are TGCAGCGTCCGCAGGGGGCCTCAAGAGACCCAGTACTTC. Translating it yields CSVRRGPQETQYF.

The chain joins TRBV12-3 or TRBV12-4 to TRBJ1-1, with 9 bases identical to TRBD1. There are 18 residues in the CDR3. Unmatched junction bases numbered 15, after V lost 5 bases and J lost 2 bases. The CDR3 sequence is CASSNYLKTDRGNTEAFF. CDR3 nucleotide sequence: TGTGCCAGCAGTAACTATCTTAAAACGGACAGGGGTAACACTGAAGCTTTCTTT.

The rearrangement joins TRBV12-3 or TRBV12-4 to TRBJ1-4, with a weak D call TRBD1 (5 bases). Trimming took 8 bases from V and 6 from J, leaving 19 bases between them. The CDR3 spans 15 residues. Written as DNA, the CDR3 is TGTGCCAGCCTCTATACCGGGACTCTGGATGAAAAACTGTTTTTT. Encoded protein: CASLYTGTLDEKLFF.